The entry below describes one TCR beta chain. Its target is not known. The sample comes from a study of shared clonotypes between healthy human individuals. Whole-study results and caveats: Large sequencing depth failed to make sorted-subset sequencing complete, rarefaction showed.

From CD4+ cells came CD45RA+ naive and CD45RA-negative memory subsets. Sorted-subset replicate PCRs used about 180 ng DNA, some 33,000 T cell genomes. Authors' processing steps: ImmunoSEQ yielded junction-only sequences lacking quality scores, so filtering differed. Assay: immunoSEQ multiplex PCR; the TCRdb copy retains only in-frame clones and omits some. V and J calls and clone size come straight from that table; D and trimming were deduced from the DNA. The profile covers about 1.1 million clones, with roughly 80% appearing a single time and roughly 0.9% taken by the ten largest. Germline-derived CDR1 and CDR2 are SGHNT and YYREEE (reference sequence). The trim removed 2 bases at V and 2 bases at J, leaving 8 bases unmatched. The CDR3 is made up of 16 amino acids.

The sequence came from a man between 18 and 29 years old in good health. Some clones in this sample may be carry-over from other donors' samples. The chain links TRBV5-4 to TRBJ2-3; 7 bases map to TRBD2. Input material: memory CD4+ T cells from PBMCs. The subset is: CD45RA-negative fraction. CDR3 amino acids: CASSFGSSGYTDTQYF. In DNA form, the CDR3 reads TGTGCCAGCAGCTTTGGGTCTAGCGGTTACACAGATACGCAGTATTTT.